This T cell receptor beta chain was captured in a study of tumor-infiltrating lymphocytes in oesophageal squamous cell carcinoma. TCRdb passed the PCR reads through MiXCR, listing each CDR3 protein once. There are approximately 18,000 distinct CDR3 sequences in the sample; 40% occur only once, and almost 7% lies in the top ten. Germline CDR1 is SNHLY and CDR2 is FYNNEI. The CDR3 loop spans 12 amino acids. Trimming shortened V by 6 bases and J by 4 bases, and 10 bases separated the two germline ends. This clonotype appeared many times. This TCR was sampled from a male donor with esophageal squamous cell carcinoma. The sample comprised blood. The chain has TRBV2 and TRBJ2-7; no firm D call. DNA of the CDR3: TGTGCCAGCAGAATTAGTGGTTACGAGCAGTACTTC. Its translation is CASRISGYEQYF.